These 19 T cell receptor beta chains came from one sample sequenced in a study of blood T cells in healthy people across ages. For the second PCR, which ran for about 6 to 11 cycles, a sample-barcoded 5' primer and a J-beta primer mix were used. TCRdb fed the 5' RACE reads into MiXCR, producing one record per CDR3 protein. The table shows fewer than 1,000,000 distinct CDR3 sequences, with roughly 46% occurring only once. Sequencing was done on a sample of blood. The receptor source for this set is an elderly man in good health.

This sequence joins TRBV12-3 or TRBV12-4 and TRBJ1-4; D gene unclear. The V gene lost 4 bases and the J gene lost 0 bases, with 6 bases spanning the gap. This CDR3 is built from 14 residues. CDR3 sequence reads: CASSSDSTNEKLFF. In DNA, the CDR3 is TGTGCCAGCAGTTCTGATTCAACTAATGAAAAACTGTTTTTT.

The J gene is TRBJ2-2, the V gene TRBV7-3; 7 nucleotides agree with TRBD2. Trimming cost V 4 bases and J 7 bases; bases outside gene matches: 6. The length of the CDR3 is 14 residues. The germline V gene encodes CDR1 SGHTA and CDR2 FQGTGA. CDR3 in amino acids: CASSSWGGNGELFF. CDR3 DNA sequence: TGTGCCAGCAGCTCTTGGGGGGGGAACGGGGAGCTGTTTTTT. Full variable domain (missing parts from reference TRBV7-3 and TRBJ2-2): GAGVSQTPSNKVTEKGKYVELRCDPISGHTALYWYRQSLGQGPEFLIYFQGTGAADDSGLPNDRFFAVRPEGSVSTLKIQRTERGDSAVYLCASSSWGGNGELFFGEGSRLTVL.

This chain connects TRBV7-9 to TRBJ2-1; the D gene could be TRBD1 or TRBD2 (5 bases each). From germline, CDR1 is SEHNR and CDR2 FQNEAQ (reference sequence). V was cut by 4 bases and J by 8 bases, with 21 bases left in between. The CDR3 spans 16 residues. The CDR3 coding sequence is TGTGCCAGCAGCTCCGAGACAGCGGTCTTGATGGATGAGCAGTTCTTC. The encoded protein is CASSSETAVLMDEQFF. Drawing the rest from reference TRBV7-9 and TRBJ2-1, the complete variable domain is DTGVSQNPRHKITKRGQNVTFRCDPISEHNRLYWYRQTLGQGPEFLTYFQNEAQLEKSRLLSDRFSAERPKGSFSTLEIQRTEQGDSAMYLCASSSETAVLMDEQFFGPGTRLTVL.

This clonotype appeared many times. At one end, the junction sequence differs from germline, possibly due to a read error. This chain joins TRBV14 and TRBJ2-1; possible D gene TRBD2, 5 bases. This CDR3 region has 14 residues. Germline CDR1 and CDR2: SGHDN and FVKESK. CDR3 amino acids: CASSQETGNNEQFF. The CDR3 nucleotides are TGCGCCAGCAGCCAAGAAACGGGGAACAATGAGCAGTTCTTC.

This clonotype was detected ten times or more. The chain has TRBV7-9 and TRBJ2-1, with D perhaps TRBD2 (7 bases). The ends were cut back, 3 bases at V and 6 bases at J, with 18 bases in the middle. Germline V CDR1 and CDR2: SEHNR, FQNEAQ (reference sequence). This CDR3 is built from 16 residues. The CDR3 nucleotides read TGTGCCAGCAGCTTGCCGAATAGGGGGAGGGGCAATGAGCAGTTCTTC. This encodes CASSLPNRGRGNEQFF.

V usage is TRBV4-1 and J usage is TRBJ2-7; either TRBD1 or TRBD2 may fit D (6 bases each). Germline CDR1 is MGHRA and CDR2 is YSYEKL. The CDR3 extends over 15 amino acids. The V gene lost 4 bases and the J gene lost 6 bases, with 19 bases spanning the gap. In DNA, the CDR3 is TGCGCCAGCAGCCCCAAGGGGGGACTCTACGGCGAGCAGTACTTC. It specifies CASSPKGGLYGEQYF.

There are a few counts of this clonotype. The chain carries TRBV5-1 and TRBJ2-3; 7 bases match TRBD2. The CDR3 is made up of 16 amino acids. J lost 1 base, V lost 4 bases, and 9 bases had no gene match. Germline V gene data show CDR1 as SGHRS and CDR2 as YFSETQ. CDR3 in DNA: TGCGCCAGCAGCCCCGGATGGGAGGGCGGCACAGATACGCAGTATTTT. This codes for CASSPGWEGGTDTQYF.

A word on this clonotype: Relative to the germline gene, one junction end is altered; a read error may explain this. The V and J genes are TRBV28 and TRBJ2-4, with TRBD2 identical over 9 bases. The J call is doubtful: the DNA matches TRBJ2-7 better. The CDR3 length is 19 residues. CDR1 and CDR2 (germline): MDHEN, SYDVKM. This CDR3 reads CANSLPPLGAGGPIREQYF. CDR3 bases: TGTGCCAACAGTTTGCCCCCCCTTGGAGCGGGAGGCCCAATTCGCGAGCAGTACTTC.

The J gene is TRBJ2-7, the V gene TRBV4-1; 8 nucleotides line up with TRBD2. The CDR3 consists of 14 residues. V trimming: 5 bases; J trimming: 1 base; junction bases outside the gene matches: 4. The germline CDR1 and CDR2 sequences are MGHRA and YSYEKL. The CDR3 bases are TGCGCCAGCAGCGGAAGCGGGGGTTCCTACGAGCAGTACTTC. This codes for CASSGSGGSYEQYF.

The chain links TRBV4-1 to TRBJ2-5; the D gene is possibly TRBD2 (6 bases). This CDR3 comprises 17 residues. The germline V gene encodes CDR1 MGHRA and CDR2 YSYEKL. V shed 0 bases and J shed 4 bases, with 18 bases lying between them. CDR3 sequence: CASSQEISAGPLETQYF. The CDR3 nucleotides read TGCGCCAGCAGCCAAGAGATCTCTGCGGGGCCGTTAGAGACCCAGTACTTC.

The chain uses TRBV5-1 and TRBJ2-7, with TRBD2 as a possible D gene (5 bases). The CDR3 is 12 amino acids. Germline lookup yields CDR1 SGHRS and CDR2 YFSETQ. V was pared by 5 bases and J by 6 bases, with 12 bases between. CDR3 loop: CASRTLGREQYF. The CDR3 DNA sequence: TGCGCCAGCAGAACACTAGGTCGCGAGCAGTACTTC.

The chain has TRBV28 and TRBJ2-1, with 7 bases lining up with TRBD2. The CDR3 runs to 14 residues. Germline CDR1 reads MDHEN; CDR2 reads SYDVKM. V gave up 6 bases and J gave up 10 bases; unmatched junction bases: 12. Here the CDR3 reads CASRDPGLPYEQFF. The CDR3 DNA reads TGTGCCAGCAGAGACCCGGGACTACCGTACGAGCAGTTCTTC.

This clonotype showed up just a few times. The chain couples TRBV7-9 to TRBJ2-5, with 7 bases fitting TRBD2. This CDR3 is 15 amino acids long. Per the germline V gene, CDR1 is SEHNR and CDR2 is FQNEAQ (reference sequence). V was pared by 5 bases and J by 5 bases, with 11 bases of the junction left unmatched. The chain's CDR3 is CASSPRVAGWETQYF. As DNA, the CDR3 is TGTGCCAGCAGCCCCCGGGTAGCGGGCTGGGAGACCCAGTACTTC.

This clonotype has a handful of counts. The rearrangement joins TRBV28 to TRBJ1-2; possibly TRBD1 for D (5 bases). Germline loops: CDR1 MDHEN, CDR2 SYDVKM. The CDR3 is 13 amino acids. Trimming removed 5 bases from V and 4 bases from J, with 11 bases in between. As DNA, the CDR3 is TGTGCCAGCAGTCCTAGGACACTCTATGGCTACACCTTC. Amino acids: CASSPRTLYGYTF.

The sample holds a few counts of this clonotype. The V and J genes are TRBV27 and TRBJ2-2; possible D gene TRBD1, 6 bases. This CDR3 comprises 16 residues. Germline CDR1 MNHEY, CDR2 SMNVEV (reference sequence). V was shortened by 0 bases and J by 7 bases, with 15 bases between the two germline ends. For the CDR3, the DNA is TGTGCCAGCAGTTTATCGAAAGGGTGGGACAACGGGGAGCTGTTTTTT. Its translation is CASSLSKGWDNGELFF.

This clonotype was detected ten times or more. The CDR3 coding sequence is TGCGCCAGCAGCCAAGACCGGACAGGGTCCGTTAACACCTACGAGCAGTACTTC. Its protein product is CASSQDRTGSVNTYEQYF. The chain couples TRBV4-1 to TRBJ2-7; 8 bases align to TRBD1. The CDR3 runs to 18 residues. The germline gives CDR1 MGHRA, CDR2 YSYEKL. The V gene end was trimmed by 0 bases and the J gene end by 2 bases; junction bases not matched to a gene: 12.

The chain has TRBV30 and TRBJ2-1; 8 bases line up with TRBD1. The germline V gene has CDR1 GTSNPN and CDR2 SVGIG (reference sequence). With V trimmed by 2 bases and J by 4 bases, 7 bases remained unmatched. This CDR3 region has 15 residues. CDR3 sequence: CAWSPDRGPYNEQFF. CDR3 sequence (DNA): TGTGCCTGGAGTCCCGACAGGGGACCTTACAATGAGCAGTTCTTC.

V and J are TRBV29-1 and TRBJ2-5; weak D call: TRBD2 (5 bases). Germline loops: CDR1 SQVTM, CDR2 ANQGSEA. V was pared by 2 bases and J by 7 bases, with 14 bases between. This CDR3 contains 13 residues. CDR3 bases: TGCAGCGTTGAATCGACCGGGGTAGGGACCCAGTACTTC. Translation: CSVESTGVGTQYF.

This clonotype was picked up many times. V is TRBV20-1 and J is TRBJ2-1; TRBD2 matches at 12 bases. CDR3 length: 16 residues. J was trimmed by 6 bases and V by 2 bases; bases with no gene match: 8. Germline V CDR1 and CDR2: DFQATT, SNEGSKA (reference sequence). The CDR3 loop reads CSARSLSSGRANEQFF. CDR3 DNA: TGCAGTGCTAGAAGTTTATCTAGCGGGAGGGCCAATGAGCAGTTCTTC.